These 4 T cell receptor beta chains came from one sample sequenced in a study of identical twins. Using its own MiXCR run on the 5' RACE reads, TCRdb lists one record per CDR3 protein. The sample consists of 600,000 to 800,000 distinct CDR3 sequences, over 20% of them appearing once. These data are also associated with another study on T cells expressing NK-cell markers.

What was sequenced was PBMCs. Source of these receptors: a woman under 30 in good health.

The chain employs TRBV28 and TRBJ2-5; TRBD2 matches 11 bases. The germline V gene has CDR1 MDHEN and CDR2 SYDVKM. Germline trimming cut 6 bases from V and 1 base from J; bases unmatched to any gene: 4. The CDR3 consists of 15 residues. Written as DNA, the CDR3 is TGTGCCAGCAGGCGACTAGCGGGGATCCAAGAGACCCAGTACTTC. Translation gives CASRRLAGIQETQYF.

This clonotype was seen a few times. The gene calls are TRBV25-1 and TRBJ2-5; TRBD1 matches at 9 bases. This CDR3 has 14 amino acids. Germline-derived CDR1 and CDR2 are MGHDK and SYGVNS. Losses at the gene ends were 7 bases for V and 4 bases for J; bases not matched to a gene: 7. CDR3 sequence (DNA): TGTGCCAGCACCGGGACAGGGAAGGTAGAGACCCAGTACTTC. Amino acids: CASTGTGKVETQYF.

Remarks on this clonotype: At one boundary the junction diverges from the germline segment, which might be a read error. J is TRBJ2-2 and V is TRBV5-1; 7 positions match TRBD1. Germline-derived CDR1 and CDR2 are SGHRS and YFSETQ. This CDR3 has 14 residues. The CDR3: CASSLGDRERFGSF. Here the CDR3 DNA reads TGCGCCAGCAGCTTGGGAGACAGGGAAAGGTTTGGAAGCTTT.

This clonotype showed up many times. This sequence joins TRBV20-1 and TRBJ2-5; 12 bases are a match to TRBD2. The V and J ends lost 6 bases and 6 bases, in that order; junction bases with no gene match: 8. Germline values: CDR1 DFQATT, CDR2 SNEGSKA (reference sequence). The CDR3 runs to 14 residues. The CDR3 nucleotides are TGCAGTGCCACCCCGACTAGCGGGAGAAAGACCCAGTACTTC. This gives the protein CSATPTSGRKTQYF.